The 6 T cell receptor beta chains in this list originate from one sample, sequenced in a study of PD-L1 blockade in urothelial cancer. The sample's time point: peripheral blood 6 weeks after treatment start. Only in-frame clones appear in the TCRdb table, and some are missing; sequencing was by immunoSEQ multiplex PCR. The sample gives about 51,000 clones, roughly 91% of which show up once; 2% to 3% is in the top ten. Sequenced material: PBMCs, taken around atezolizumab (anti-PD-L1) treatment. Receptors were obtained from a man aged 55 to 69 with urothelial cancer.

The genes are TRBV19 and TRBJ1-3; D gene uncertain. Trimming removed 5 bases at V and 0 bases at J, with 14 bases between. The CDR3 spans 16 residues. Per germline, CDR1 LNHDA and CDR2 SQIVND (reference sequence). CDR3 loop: CASSVRSGSSGNTIYF. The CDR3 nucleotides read TGTGCCAGTAGTGTTCGCTCCGGGAGCTCTGGAAACACCATATATTTT.

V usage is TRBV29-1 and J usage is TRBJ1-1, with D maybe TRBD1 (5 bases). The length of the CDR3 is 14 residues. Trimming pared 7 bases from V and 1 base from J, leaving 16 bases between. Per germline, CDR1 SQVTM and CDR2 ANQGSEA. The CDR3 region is CSGRRQSGNTEAFF. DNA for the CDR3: TGCAGCGGGCGCCGACAGAGTGGGAACACTGAAGCTTTCTTT.

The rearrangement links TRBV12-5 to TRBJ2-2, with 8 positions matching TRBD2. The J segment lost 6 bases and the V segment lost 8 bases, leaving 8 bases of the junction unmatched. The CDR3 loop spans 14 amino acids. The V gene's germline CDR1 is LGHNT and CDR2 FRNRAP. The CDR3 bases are TGTGCTAGTAGAAAAGCGGGAGCGGCCGGGGAGCTGTTTTTT. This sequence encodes CASRKAGAAGELFF. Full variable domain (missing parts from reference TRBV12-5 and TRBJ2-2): DARVTQTPRHKVTEMGQEVTMRCQPILGHNTVFWYRQTMMQGLELLAYFRNRAPLDDSGMPKDRFSAEMPDATLATLKIQPSEPRDSAVYFCASRKAGAAGELFFGEGSRLTVL.

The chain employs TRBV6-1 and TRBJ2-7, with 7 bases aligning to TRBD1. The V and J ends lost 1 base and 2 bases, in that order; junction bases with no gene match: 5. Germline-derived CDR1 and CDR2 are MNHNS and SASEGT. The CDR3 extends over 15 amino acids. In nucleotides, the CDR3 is TGTGCCAGCAGTGAAGGGGGGACAGCACCCTACGAGCAGTACTTC. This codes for CASSEGGTAPYEQYF.

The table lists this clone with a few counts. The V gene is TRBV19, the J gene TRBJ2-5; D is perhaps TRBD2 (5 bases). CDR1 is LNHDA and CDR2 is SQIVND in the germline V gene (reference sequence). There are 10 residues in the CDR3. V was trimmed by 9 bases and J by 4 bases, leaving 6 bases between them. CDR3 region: CASGIETQYF. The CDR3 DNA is TGTGCCAGCGGGATAGAGACCCAGTACTTC.

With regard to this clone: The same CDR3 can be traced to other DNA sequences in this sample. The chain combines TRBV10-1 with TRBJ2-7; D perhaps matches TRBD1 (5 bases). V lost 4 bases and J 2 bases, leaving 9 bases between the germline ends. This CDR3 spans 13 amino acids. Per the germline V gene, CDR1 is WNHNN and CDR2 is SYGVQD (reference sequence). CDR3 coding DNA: TGCGCCAGCAGTGGCGACAGACCCTACGAGCAGTACTTC. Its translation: CASSGDRPYEQYF.